Listed below are T cell receptor beta chains from one sample, sequenced in a study of T cell responses to AZD1222 COVID-19 vaccine. Clones were sequenced by immunoSEQ multiplex PCR, and TCRdb holds only the in-frame ones, with some missing. The repertoire holds 85,000 to 110,000 clones, 90% to 95% seen once, with 35% to 50% in the top ten. The source material was peripheral blood, sampled on day 0 of AZD1222 vaccination. Every receptor here comes from an adult in good health. CDR3s include the opening cysteine and the closing phenylalanine or tryptophan. D genes are given only for firm matches. Clone size is not always given. Where it is, it says once, few, many or a class for expanded clones.

clone_size j_call d_call v_call cdr3_nt cdr3_aa
. TRBJ2-7 TRBD2 TRBV7-2 TGTGCCAGCAGCTTAGCGGCTAGCGGGAGGGCCGTGGTGTACGAGCAGTACTTC CASSLAASGRAVVYEQYF
. TRBJ1-1 TRBD1 TRBV28 TGTGCCAGCATCGAGGGACAGTTCATGAACACTGAAGCTTTCTTT CASIEGQFMNTEAFF
. TRBJ1-2 . TRBV4-2 TGTGCCAGCAGCCAAGGACTGGCTAACTATGGCTACACCTTC CASSQGLANYGYTF
. TRBJ2-1 . TRBV9 TGTGCCAGCAGCTTTGCGGCAGGCTACAATGAGCAGTTCTTC CASSFAAGYNEQFF
few TRBJ2-2 . TRBV5-6 TGTGCCAGCAGCTTTGTTAACACCGGGGAGCTGTTTTTT CASSFVNTGELFF
few TRBJ2-7 . TRBV24-1 TGTGCCACCAGTGATCTCAACGAGCAGTACTTC CATSDLNEQYF
. TRBJ2-7 TRBD1 TRBV6-5 TGTGCCAGCAGGGGGACAGGGGTCGAGCAGTACTTC CASRGTGVEQYF
. TRBJ2-4 . TRBV7-2 TGTGCCAGCAGTCCCAGTCTAAACATTCAGTACTTC CASSPSLNIQYF
. TRBJ1-2 TRBD1 TRBV9 TGTGCCAGCAGCGTAGGACAGGGGGGGAACTATGGCTACACCTTC CASSVGQGGNYGYTF
. TRBJ2-3 TRBD1 TRBV2 TGTGCCAGCAGGACGGGACAGGGGTTGGATACGCAGTATTTT CASRTGQGLDTQYF
. TRBJ2-1 . TRBV4-2 TGTGCCAGCAGCCAAGACCTAGCGAACAATGAGCAGTTCTTC CASSQDLANNEQFF
. TRBJ1-5 TRBD1 TRBV7-9 TGTGCCAGCAGCTTGGGACAGGGGGTTGCTGGCAATCAGCCCCAGCATTTT CASSLGQGVAGNQPQHF
. TRBJ1-5 TRBD1 TRBV28 TGTGCCAGCAGTACTGGGACAGGCCGAAATCAGCCCCAGCATTTT CASSTGTGRNQPQHF
. TRBJ1-1 TRBD1 TRBV6-1 TGTGCCAGCAGTGACAGGGGGGGAACTGAAGCTTTCTTT CASSDRGGTEAFF
. TRBJ2-1 . TRBV9 TGTGCCAGCAGCGCAGGCACAGTCTCCTACAATGAGCAGTTCTTC CASSAGTVSYNEQFF
once TRBJ2-1 TRBD1 TRBV7-6 TGTGCCAGCAGCCTCTCAGGGGGCCAAACCAATGAGCAGTTCTTC CASSLSGGQTNEQFF
. TRBJ1-6 . TRBV11-2 TGTGCCAGCAGCTTAGACAGGGTCGAATCACCCCTCCACTTT CASSLDRVESPLHF